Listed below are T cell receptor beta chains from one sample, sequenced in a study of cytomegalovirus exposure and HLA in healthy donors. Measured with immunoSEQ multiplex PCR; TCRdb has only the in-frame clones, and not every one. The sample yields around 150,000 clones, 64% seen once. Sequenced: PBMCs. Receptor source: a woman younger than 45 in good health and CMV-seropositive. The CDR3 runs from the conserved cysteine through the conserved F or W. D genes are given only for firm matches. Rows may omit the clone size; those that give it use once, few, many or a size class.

CDR3 DNA: TGCGCCAGCAGTGACGCCGGGACAGGGGGTTACCGGAACACCGGGGAGCTGTTTTTT
CDR3 protein: CASSDAGTGGYRNTGELFF
D gene: TRBD1
clone size: once
V gene: TRBV10-1
J gene: TRBJ2-2

CDR3 DNA: TGTGCCAGTAGTTCACTGATACCGGGACAGGGTTTGACAGATACGCAGTATTTT
CDR3 protein: CASSSLIPGQGLTDTQYF
D gene: TRBD1
clone size: -
V gene: TRBV19
J gene: TRBJ2-3

CDR3 DNA: TGTGCCAGCAGTCTGAACCAGGGGACCGGGGAGCTGTTTTTT
CDR3 protein: CASSLNQGTGELFF
D gene: -
clone size: -
V gene: TRBV27
J gene: TRBJ2-2

CDR3 DNA: TGTGCCATCAGTGAGTCGATTCTCCGAATTTCTATGGGCTACACCTTC
CDR3 protein: CAISESILRISMGYTF
D gene: -
clone size: -
V gene: TRBV10-3
J gene: TRBJ1-2

CDR3 DNA: TGTGCCAGCAGACCCAAAACGCGCACTGAAGCTTTCTTT
CDR3 protein: CASRPKTRTEAFF
D gene: -
clone size: -
V gene: TRBV6-5
J gene: TRBJ1-1

CDR3 DNA: TGTGCCAGCAGCCAGGACACCCAGACAGGGAACACTGAAGCTTTCTTT
CDR3 protein: CASSQDTQTGNTEAFF
D gene: -
clone size: -
V gene: TRBV4-2
J gene: TRBJ1-1

CDR3 DNA: TGCGCCAGCAGCTTGGCCGGGGTAAACGAAAAACTGTTTTTT
CDR3 protein: CASSLAGVNEKLFF
D gene: -
clone size: few
V gene: TRBV5-1
J gene: TRBJ1-4

CDR3 DNA: TGTGCCAGCAGCGTGGGACACAACCCCTATGGCTACACCTTC
CDR3 protein: CASSVGHNPYGYTF
D gene: -
clone size: -
V gene: TRBV9
J gene: TRBJ1-2

CDR3 DNA: TGCGCCAGCAGCCAAGACCAGAACTGGGCAGGGGACACCTTC
CDR3 protein: CASSQDQNWAGDTF
D gene: -
clone size: -
V gene: TRBV4-1
J gene: TRBJ1-2

CDR3 DNA: TGTGCCAGCAGCCGCACCCGGGGAAACAATGAGCAGTTCTTC
CDR3 protein: CASSRTRGNNEQFF
D gene: -
clone size: -
V gene: TRBV14
J gene: TRBJ2-1

CDR3 DNA: TGCGCCAGCAGCCAAGGGGAAATAGCGGGGAGGGCAGGAGGGGCCAACGTCCTGACTTTC
CDR3 protein: CASSQGEIAGRAGGANVLTF
D gene: TRBD2
clone size: -
V gene: TRBV4-1
J gene: TRBJ2-6

CDR3 DNA: TGTGCCAGCTTTACAGGCTCAGTCCACTATGGCTACACCTTC
CDR3 protein: CASFTGSVHYGYTF
D gene: -
clone size: -
V gene: TRBV6-1
J gene: TRBJ1-2

CDR3 DNA: TGTGCCAGTAAAGTCGGGTCGGCCGGGGAGCTGTTTTTT
CDR3 protein: CASKVGSAGELFF
D gene: -
clone size: few
V gene: TRBV19
J gene: TRBJ2-2

CDR3 DNA: TGTGCCAGCAGGAAGGGACAGCTAAGTGAAAAACTGTTTTTT
CDR3 protein: CASRKGQLSEKLFF
D gene: TRBD1
clone size: -
V gene: TRBV7-2
J gene: TRBJ1-4